Below, 28 T cell receptor beta chains from the same sample are listed, as sequenced in a study of cytomegalovirus exposure and HLA in healthy donors. A multiplex PCR was run with 60 Vbeta primers and 13 Jbeta primers. Only in-frame clones appear in the TCRdb table, and some are missing; sequencing was by immunoSEQ multiplex PCR. The table for this sample gives approximately 120,000 clones. Material: PBMCs. The receptor set was obtained from a man aged 35 to 55 in good health and CMV-seronegative.

The chain employs TRBV5-1 and TRBJ2-1; 8 nucleotides agree with TRBD1. There are 17 residues in the CDR3. V lost 4 bases and J lost 4; bases outside the gene matches: 13. Germline values: CDR1 SGHRS, CDR2 YFSETQ. Here the CDR3 DNA reads TGCGCCAGCAGCGACAGGGGTCGTCGCAGCGGTTACAATGAGCAGTTCTTC. Encoded protein: CASSDRGRRSGYNEQFF.

This rearrangement joins TRBV11-3 to TRBJ1-4; no reliable D call. V was clipped by 1 base and J by 8 bases, with 17 bases between them. This CDR3 contains 16 residues. Germline assignment: CDR1 SGHNT and CDR2 YENEEA. The CDR3 sequence is CASSLALPEGGEKLFF. The CDR3 nucleotides read TGTGCCAGCAGCTTAGCCCTCCCAGAAGGAGGAGAAAAACTGTTTTTT.

The genes are TRBV5-4 and TRBJ2-7, with TRBD2 as a possible D gene (5 bases). The CDR3 length is 14 residues. In germline, CDR1 is SGHNT, CDR2 YYREEE (reference sequence). Deletions cut 4 bases from V and 0 bases from J, with 11 bases between. CDR3 in DNA: TGTGCCAGCAGCCCGGACTGGAGCTCCTACGAGCAGTACTTC. Its protein is CASSPDWSSYEQYF.

V is TRBV10-3 and J is TRBJ2-1; 8 nucleotides line up with TRBD2. Germline CDR1 ENHRY, CDR2 SYGVKD. The V segment lost 0 bases and the J segment 3 bases; nucleotides outside the gene matches: 1. This CDR3 comprises 15 residues. CDR3 residues: CAISESSGVYNEQFF. The CDR3 DNA reads as TGTGCCATCAGTGAGTCTAGCGGGGTCTACAATGAGCAGTTCTTC.

J is TRBJ2-5 and V is TRBV11-3, with no clear D. There are 13 residues in the CDR3. Trimming removed 3 bases from V and 4 bases from J, with 9 bases in between. CDR1 and CDR2 from the germline V gene are SGHNT and YENEEA. The CDR3 region is CASSFSVLETQYF. The CDR3 region has the DNA TGTGCCAGCAGCTTCTCGGTTTTAGAGACCCAGTACTTC.

V gene TRBV7-6 combines with J gene TRBJ2-2; D is possibly TRBD1 (7 bases). CDR3 length: 17 residues. Trimming left V 6 bases short and J 3 bases short, with 20 bases between. Germline V CDR1 and CDR2: SGHVS, FNYEAQ. Here the CDR3 reads CASRRQGGTEHTGELFF. For the CDR3, the DNA is TGTGCCAGCAGACGCCAAGGGGGGACAGAGCACACCGGGGAGCTGTTTTTT. Full variable domain (outside the CDR3, taken from reference TRBV7-6 and TRBJ2-2): GAGVSQSPRYKVTKRGQDVALRCDPISGHVSLYWYRQALGQGPEFLTYFNYEAQQDKSGLPNDRFSAERPEGSISTLTIQRTEQRDSAMYRCASRRQGGTEHTGELFFGEGSRLTVL.

The rearrangement joins TRBV5-1 to TRBJ2-3; 16 positions agree with TRBD2. J lost 6 bases, V lost 0 bases, and 19 bases had no gene match. This CDR3 is 22 amino acids long. Per germline, CDR1 SGHRS and CDR2 YFSETQ. The CDR3 DNA reads as TGCGCCAGCAGCTTGGGGAAAACGGGACTAGCGGGAGGGGGTAGTTTTGGGGATACGCAGTATTTT. Translating gives CASSLGKTGLAGGGSFGDTQYF. Supplemented by reference TRBV5-1 and TRBJ2-3, the full variable domain reads KAGVTQTPRYLIKTRGQQVTLSCSPISGHRSVSWYQQTPGQGLQFLFEYFSETQRNKGNFPGRFSGRQFSNSRSEMNVSTLELGDSALYLCASSLGKTGLAGGGSFGDTQYFGPGTRLTVL.

V and J are TRBV11-2 and TRBJ1-4; 8 bases line up with TRBD1. The CDR3 totals 16 residues. Trimming cost V 9 bases and J 3 bases; bases outside gene matches: 12. Germline CDR1 is SGHAT and CDR2 is FQNNGV. The CDR3 DNA is TGTGCCAGTCGCAGGGGGCGAGGGGCGTCTAATGAAAAACTGTTTTTT. Its translation is CASRRGRGASNEKLFF.

This chain connects TRBV5-1 to TRBJ2-7; TRBD2 matches at 9 bases. The V gene's germline CDR1 is SGHRS and CDR2 YFSETQ. This CDR3 has 14 amino acids. V shed 1 base and J 5 bases; nucleotides not matched to a gene: 4. Here the CDR3 DNA reads TGCGCCAGCAGCTTGAGGGCGGGAGGGGACGAGCAGTACTTC. Its protein product is CASSLRAGGDEQYF.

This rearrangement joins TRBV11-3 to TRBJ2-7, with TRBD2 matching 10 bases. CDR3 length: 17 residues. Germline lookup yields CDR1 SGHNT and CDR2 YENEEA. Losses at the gene ends were 5 bases for V and 0 bases for J; bases not matched to a gene: 10. CDR3 coding DNA: TGTGCCAGCAGCCCTGCGCTAGCGGGAGACCACTCCTACGAGCAGTACTTC. This codes for CASSPALAGDHSYEQYF.

J is TRBJ1-3 and V is TRBV11-3; tentatively, D is TRBD1 (6 bases). The V end lost 4 bases, the J end lost 4 bases, and 14 bases lay between the germline ends. Germline V gene lookup returns CDR1 SGHNT and CDR2 YENEEA. The CDR3 is 15 residues long. The CDR3, as DNA: TGTGCCAGCAGCTCGTACCGGGACAACGGAAACACCATATATTTT. Translation: CASSSYRDNGNTIYF.

V usage is TRBV10-3 and J usage is TRBJ2-3; maybe TRBD2 (6 bases). Germline lookup yields CDR1 ENHRY and CDR2 SYGVKD. V was clipped by 5 bases and J by 5 bases, with 11 bases between them. This CDR3 is 13 amino acids long. The CDR3 reads CAISYQGGDTQYF. CDR3 bases: TGTGCCATCAGTTATCAGGGAGGAGATACGCAGTATTTT.

The chain carries TRBV7-2 and TRBJ1-5, with 8 bases lining up with TRBD1. CDR3 length equals 13 residues. V was pared by 1 base and J by 8 bases, with 1 base of the junction left unmatched. Per the germline V gene, CDR1 is SGHTA and CDR2 is FQGNSA. The CDR3 bases are TGTGCCAGCAGCTTAGACAGGGGGGAGCCCCAGCATTTT. It yields the protein CASSLDRGEPQHF.

V is TRBV5-4 and J is TRBJ2-5, with TRBD2 as a possible D gene (6 bases). Per the germline V gene, CDR1 is SGHNT and CDR2 is YYREEE (reference sequence). Trimming left V 2 bases short and J 5 bases short, with 16 bases between. The CDR3 spans 15 residues. DNA of the CDR3: TGTGCCAGCAGCTTCCCGGGCCCGGAGGGGGAGACCCAGTACTTC. It yields the protein CASSFPGPEGETQYF.

The chain combines TRBV9 with TRBJ2-2; the D gene is possibly TRBD2 (7 bases). Germline V gives CDR1 SGDLS, CDR2 YYNGEE. V gave up 6 bases and J gave up 5 bases, with 20 bases separating them. CDR3 length equals 16 residues. The CDR3: CASNYPVGGATGELFF. In DNA form, the CDR3 reads TGTGCCAGCAACTATCCGGTGGGGGGGGCAACCGGGGAGCTGTTTTTT. Together with reference TRBV9 and TRBJ2-2, the CDR3 gives the full variable domain: DSGVTQTPKHLITATGQRVTLRCSPRSGDLSVYWYQQSLDQGLQFLIQYYNGEERAKGNILERFSAQQFPDLHSELNLSSLELGDSALYFCASNYPVGGATGELFFGEGSRLTVL.

V gene TRBV27 combines with J gene TRBJ2-7; D perhaps matches TRBD2 (5 bases). This CDR3 has 13 amino acids. With 3 bases removed from V and 2 bases from J, the gap between germline ends came to 8 bases. The germline V gene encodes CDR1 MNHEY and CDR2 SMNVEV (reference sequence). CDR3 protein: CASSFEGAYEQYF. The CDR3 DNA reads TGTGCCAGCAGTTTTGAGGGTGCCTACGAGCAGTACTTC.

The V gene is TRBV19, the J gene TRBJ1-4, with a weak D call TRBD1 (6 bases). V lost 3 bases and J lost 8, with 10 bases in between. This CDR3 has 13 amino acids. Germline V gives CDR1 LNHDA, CDR2 SQIVND (reference sequence). CDR3 in DNA: TGTGCCAGTAGTATCACAGGGACCGAAAAACTGTTTTTT. It is translated as CASSITGTEKLFF. The full variable domain, with the rest looked up from reference TRBV19 and TRBJ1-4, is DGGITQSPKYLFRKEGQNVTLSCEQNLNHDAMYWYRQDPGQGLRLIYYSQIVNDFQKGDIAEGYSVSREKKESFPLTVTSAQKNPTAFYLCASSITGTEKLFFGSGTQLSVL.

The genes are TRBV7-9 and TRBJ1-5, with unresolved D. In germline, CDR1 is SEHNR, CDR2 FQNEAQ (reference sequence). The V and J ends lost 3 bases and 1 base respectively, with 10 bases between them. The CDR3 sequence is 15 residues long. CDR3 DNA sequence: TGTGCCAGCAGCTTGTACGGGGAAAGCAATCAGCCCCAGCATTTT. Translating it yields CASSLYGESNQPQHF.

The V gene is TRBV10-3, the J gene TRBJ2-7; 8 positions match TRBD1. CDR1 and CDR2 from the germline V gene are ENHRY and SYGVKD. This CDR3 has 15 residues. J was trimmed by 3 bases and V by 2 bases; bases with no gene match: 6. Here the CDR3 reads CAISEGQGSLYEQYF. The CDR3 bases are TGTGCCATCAGTGAGGGACAGGGCTCCCTCTACGAGCAGTACTTC.

The chain joins TRBV10-3 to TRBJ1-1; TRBD1 matches at 9 bases. CDR1 is ENHRY and CDR2 is SYGVKD in the germline V gene. This CDR3 has 15 amino acids. J gave up 3 bases and V 6 bases, and 8 bases lay outside the gene matches. CDR3 coding DNA: TGTGCCATCAGCCCGGACAGGGGTAAAGACACTGAAGCTTTCTTT. Protein product: CAISPDRGKDTEAFF.

This chain joins TRBV27 and TRBJ2-7, with 8 bases fitting TRBD2. Trimming cost V 6 bases and J 2 bases; bases outside gene matches: 3. CDR1 and CDR2 (germline): MNHEY, SMNVEV (reference sequence). The CDR3 covers 13 residues. The CDR3 nucleotides read TGTGCCAGCAGCCCCGGGGGGGCCTACGAGCAGTACTTC. This gives the protein CASSPGGAYEQYF.

CDR3: CAWSLRSGGYVGEQYF. The DNA for the CDR3 is TGTGCCTGGAGTTTACGTTCGGGGGGCTATGTGGGAGAGCAGTACTTC. The chain combines TRBV30 with TRBJ2-7; TRBD2 is a possible D gene (7 bases). The CDR3 loop spans 16 amino acids. Germline V gene data show CDR1 as GTSNPN and CDR2 as SVGIG (reference sequence). V was trimmed by 2 bases and J by 7 bases, leaving 24 bases between them.

The rearrangement joins TRBV27 to TRBJ2-3; tentatively, D is TRBD2 (5 bases). V was cut by 7 bases and J by 4 bases, with 15 bases left in between. CDR1 and CDR2 from the germline V gene are MNHEY and SMNVEV (reference sequence). The CDR3 is 14 residues long. CDR3 sequence: CASTYQLGADTQYF. In DNA form, the CDR3 reads TGTGCCAGCACTTACCAGCTGGGAGCAGATACGCAGTATTTT.

The chain carries TRBV19 and TRBJ2-1, with TRBD2 as a possible D gene (5 bases). The CDR3 contains 13 residues. Trimming cost V 10 bases and J 3 bases, with 13 bases left between them. Germline V gives CDR1 LNHDA, CDR2 SQIVND (reference sequence). In DNA, the CDR3 is TGTGCCACCTCATGGACTTTCTACAATGAGCAGTTCTTC. Amino acids: CATSWTFYNEQFF.

Concerning this clone itself: Other DNA sequences within the sample encode an identical CDR3. The rearrangement links TRBV30 to TRBJ2-2; D not certain. There are 12 residues in the CDR3. The germline gives CDR1 GTSNPN, CDR2 SVGIG (reference sequence). Between the trimmed V and J ends, which lost 3 bases and 10 bases, there was a span of 12 bases. The CDR3, as DNA: TGTGCCTGGAGCAGGCAACAACCGGAGCTGTTTTTT. This sequence encodes CAWSRQQPELFF.

The chain is built from TRBV6-6 and TRBJ2-1, with 10 bases that match TRBD2. The length of the CDR3 is 15 residues. CDR1 is MNHNY and CDR2 is SVGAGI in the germline V gene (reference sequence). J was trimmed by 5 bases and V by 5 bases; bases with no gene match: 6. The CDR3, as DNA: TGTGCCAGCAGTCCCGGACTAGCGGACCACAATGAGCAGTTCTTC. Protein product: CASSPGLADHNEQFF.

The chain joins TRBV5-1 to TRBJ2-4, with a possible D match to TRBD2 (6 bases). Germline-derived CDR1 and CDR2 are SGHRS and YFSETQ. V was clipped by 3 bases and J by 8 bases, with 18 bases between them. The CDR3 is 15 residues long. CDR3 loop: CASSSEGTRIDIQYF. The DNA for the CDR3 is TGCGCCAGCAGCTCCGAGGGGACTCGGATTGACATTCAGTACTTC.

The chain joins TRBV5-6 to TRBJ2-7, with D perhaps matching TRBD2 (6 bases). The ends were cut back, 3 bases at V and 2 bases at J, with 27 bases in the middle. CDR3 length: 19 amino acids. The germline CDR1 and CDR2 sequences are SGHDT and YYEEEE. This CDR3 is CASSSRGLPGEYTTYEQYF. The CDR3 region has the DNA TGTGCCAGCAGCTCTCGGGGCCTACCGGGAGAGTACACAACCTACGAGCAGTACTTC.